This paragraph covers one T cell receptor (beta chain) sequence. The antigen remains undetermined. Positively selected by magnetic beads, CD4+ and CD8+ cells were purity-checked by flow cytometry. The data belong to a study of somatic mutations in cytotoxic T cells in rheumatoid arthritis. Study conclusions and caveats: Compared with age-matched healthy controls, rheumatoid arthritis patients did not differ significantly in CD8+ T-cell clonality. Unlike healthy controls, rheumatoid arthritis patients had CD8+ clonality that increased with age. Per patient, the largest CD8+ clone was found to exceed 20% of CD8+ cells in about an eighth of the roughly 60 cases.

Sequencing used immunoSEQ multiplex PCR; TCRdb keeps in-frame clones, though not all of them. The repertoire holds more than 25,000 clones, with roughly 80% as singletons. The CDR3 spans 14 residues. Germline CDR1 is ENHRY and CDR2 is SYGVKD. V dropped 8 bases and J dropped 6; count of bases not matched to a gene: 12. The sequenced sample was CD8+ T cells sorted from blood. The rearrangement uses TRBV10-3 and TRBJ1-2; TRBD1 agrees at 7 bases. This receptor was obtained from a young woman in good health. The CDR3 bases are TGTGCCATCCGCGACCGACAGGGAGGGAATGGCTACACCTTC. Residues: CAIRDRQGGNGYTF.